The 27 T cell receptor beta chains below come from one sample, sequenced in a study of cytomegalovirus exposure and HLA in healthy donors. PCR was performed using 60 Vbeta and 13 Jbeta primers. The table came from immunoSEQ multiplex PCR; TCRdb's copy has only in-frame clones and leaves some out. The data show around 85,000 clones, with roughly 70% seen just once and around 24% held by the top ten. Sequences were obtained from PBMCs. The receptor set was obtained from a man in his thirties or forties in good health and CMV-seropositive.

V is TRBV7-9 and J is TRBJ2-1, with 11 bases identical to TRBD1. The J segment lost 3 bases and the V segment lost 3 bases, leaving 7 bases of the junction unmatched. CDR1 and CDR2 from the germline V gene are SEHNR and FQNEAQ (reference sequence). This CDR3 comprises 17 residues. CDR3 in amino acids: CASSLGGQGVLYNEQFF. The CDR3 DNA reads TGTGCCAGCAGCTTGGGGGGACAGGGGGTCCTCTACAATGAGCAGTTCTTC.

This chain joins TRBV7-2 and TRBJ2-1; possible D gene TRBD2, 6 bases. V lost 1 base to trimming and J lost 6 bases, with 13 bases between them. The germline V gene has CDR1 SGHTA and CDR2 FQGNSA. The CDR3 is 15 residues long. DNA of the CDR3: TGTGCCAGCAGCTTAGACGGGAGTTCCAGCAATGAGCAGTTCTTC. This translates into CASSLDGSSSNEQFF.

This clone was counted a single time. The chain has TRBV9 and TRBJ2-2; D is unclear. Germline V gives CDR1 SGDLS, CDR2 YYNGEE. V was shortened by 0 bases and J by 8 bases, with 8 bases between the two germline ends. The CDR3 has 13 amino acids. The chain's CDR3 is CASSVAGEGELFF. CDR3 DNA sequence: TGTGCCAGCAGCGTAGCAGGCGAAGGGGAGCTGTTTTTT.

The rearrangement joins TRBV2 to TRBJ2-7; possible D gene TRBD1, 5 bases. The CDR3 has 16 amino acids. Germline values: CDR1 SNHLY, CDR2 FYNNEI. V was cut by 0 bases and J by 0 bases, with 12 bases left in between. The CDR3 loop reads CASSEAGRGSSYEQYF. The CDR3 DNA follows: TGTGCCAGCAGTGAAGCGGGTAGGGGTTCCTCCTACGAGCAGTACTTC.

V and J are TRBV29-1 and TRBJ1-1; tentative D call: TRBD1 (6 bases). This CDR3 contains 13 residues. Germline V gene sequence: CDR1 SQVTM, CDR2 ANQGSEA. Trimming took off 6 bases at V and 3 bases at J, with 14 bases between the two ends. The CDR3 sequence: CSVALRGDTEAFF. CDR3 DNA: TGCAGCGTAGCCCTCAGGGGAGACACTGAAGCTTTCTTT.

The V gene is TRBV18, the J gene TRBJ1-1; possibly TRBD1 for D (5 bases). Germline V lookup: CDR1 KGHSH, CDR2 LQKENI. V was cut by 2 bases and J by 1 base, with 8 bases left in between. The length of the CDR3 is 14 residues. The CDR3 here is CASSPGRGNTEAFF. CDR3 DNA sequence: TGTGCCAGCTCACCAGGGAGGGGGAACACTGAAGCTTTCTTT.

V and J are TRBV7-2 and TRBJ1-5; TRBD1 agrees at 7 bases. The CDR3 length is 17 residues. The V segment lost 1 base and the J segment 3 bases; nucleotides outside the gene matches: 9. The germline CDR1 and CDR2 sequences are SGHTA and FQGNSA. The CDR3 nucleotides are TGTGCCAGCAGCTTAGTGGCAGGGGGTATTGTCAATCAGCCCCAGCATTTT. This sequence encodes CASSLVAGGIVNQPQHF.

In its sample, this clone was seen a few times. The V gene is TRBV11-2, the J gene TRBJ1-6, with unresolved D. Trimming removed 3 bases from V and 7 bases from J, with 10 bases in between. Germline loops: CDR1 SGHAT, CDR2 FQNNGV. The CDR3 spans 14 residues. The CDR3 DNA follows: TGTGCCAGCAGCTTTAACAGCCGAAATTCACCCCTCCACTTT. This codes for CASSFNSRNSPLHF.

V usage is TRBV5-3 and J usage is TRBJ1-5; D is undetermined. TRBV5-3 is an ORF for which the function is uncertain. The germline V and J ends were trimmed by 0 bases and 0 bases, with 19 bases remaining between them. The CDR3 sequence is 19 residues long. The CDR3 DNA reads TGTGCCAGAAGCTTGGAGCCGGGATCCCGTGACCCTAGCAATCAGCCCCAGCATTTT. Its translation: CARSLEPGSRDPSNQPQHF.

The V and J genes are TRBV27 and TRBJ1-6; TRBD1 is a possible D gene (5 bases). From germline, CDR1 is MNHEY and CDR2 SMNVEV (reference sequence). V lost 4 bases, J lost 10 bases, and 11 bases lay in between. The CDR3 is 13 amino acids. In nucleotides, the CDR3 is TGTGCCAGCAGTTCGGACATACCCTCACCCCTCCACTTT. Protein sequence: CASSSDIPSPLHF.

The rearrangement links TRBV6-6 to TRBJ2-2; a possible D gene is TRBD1 (6 bases). In germline, CDR1 is MNHNY, CDR2 SVGAGI (reference sequence). This CDR3 region has 16 residues. V lost 4 bases and J lost 1, with 13 bases in between. CDR3 DNA sequence: TGTGCCAGCAGTTCTGACAGGTTAGGGAACACCGGGGAGCTGTTTTTT. Protein sequence: CASSSDRLGNTGELFF.

This rearrangement joins TRBV6-1 to TRBJ2-1; perhaps TRBD1 as D (6 bases). Germline CDR1 reads MNHNS; CDR2 reads SASEGT. CDR3 size: 15 residues. Trimming cost V 3 bases and J 3 bases, with 12 bases left between them. CDR3 loop: CASSDLLGGYNEQFF. The CDR3 DNA follows: TGTGCCAGCAGTGACCTCTTAGGGGGCTACAATGAGCAGTTCTTC.

This clone was found once. The chain employs TRBV2 and TRBJ1-2; 11 bases agree with TRBD1. Germline V lookup: CDR1 SNHLY, CDR2 FYNNEI. CDR3 length equals 13 residues. Trimming at V came to 9 bases and at J to 6 bases, leaving 6 bases not matched to a gene. The CDR3 spells CASWTGGYDGYTF. The CDR3 DNA reads TGTGCCAGTTGGACAGGGGGCTATGATGGCTACACCTTC.

J is TRBJ2-5 and V is TRBV5-1; TRBD1 might be the D (5 bases). Germline V gene lookup returns CDR1 SGHRS and CDR2 YFSETQ. CDR3 length: 13 residues. The V and J ends lost 2 bases and 4 bases respectively, with 9 bases between them. The CDR3 reads CASSFQGIETQYF. The CDR3 bases are TGCGCCAGCAGCTTCCAGGGAATAGAGACCCAGTACTTC.

The chain has TRBV5-1 and TRBJ2-7; 7 bases line up with TRBD1. Losses at the gene ends were 4 bases for V and 2 bases for J; bases not matched to a gene: 9. The CDR3 spans 15 residues. CDR1 is SGHRS and CDR2 is YFSETQ in the germline V gene. As DNA, the CDR3 is TGCGCCAGCAGCGCCCGGACAGGCTCCACCTACGAGCAGTACTTC. This translates into CASSARTGSTYEQYF.

The chain is built from TRBV11-2 and TRBJ1-3; 9 bases are shared with TRBD1. V lost 6 bases and J lost 3; bases outside the gene matches: 9. CDR3 length equals 16 residues. CDR1 is SGHAT, CDR2 FQNNGV, per germline. CDR3 residues: CASSLTQGAYGNTIYF. The CDR3 DNA sequence: TGTGCCAGCAGTCTTACACAGGGGGCTTATGGAAACACCATATATTTT.

V usage is TRBV7-9 and J usage is TRBJ1-1; D is undetermined. The CDR3 is 15 residues long. V dropped 1 base and J dropped 0 bases, with 9 bases sitting between them. Germline V gene sequence: CDR1 SEHNR, CDR2 FQNEAQ (reference sequence). The CDR3 reads CASSLDSVMNTEAFF. The CDR3 DNA reads as TGTGCCAGCAGCTTAGACTCGGTTATGAACACTGAAGCTTTCTTT.

The V call is TRBV7-2, the J call TRBJ1-2; the match to TRBD1 covers 11 bases. V was clipped by 5 bases and J by 3 bases; unmatched bases: 2. CDR1 and CDR2 (germline): SGHTA, FQGNSA. The CDR3 is 14 residues long. The CDR3 loop is CASSRTGGDYGYTF. The CDR3 coding sequence is TGTGCCAGCAGCCGGACAGGGGGCGACTATGGCTACACCTTC.

This clone was seen just once. The chain employs TRBV6-5 and TRBJ1-4; 8 bases match TRBD1. Looked up from germline, CDR1 is MNHEY and CDR2 is SVGAGI. The CDR3 has 14 amino acids. V lost 6 bases and J lost 8; bases outside the gene matches: 8. Written as DNA, the CDR3 is TGTGCCAGCAGAACACAGGGGGAGGACGAAAAACTGTTTTTT. Its protein is CASRTQGEDEKLFF.

V gene TRBV5-1 combines with J gene TRBJ2-1; possibly TRBD1 for D (6 bases). CDR1 is SGHRS, CDR2 YFSETQ, per germline. There are 15 residues in the CDR3. Trimming shortened V by 1 base and J by 6 bases, and 14 bases separated the two germline ends. CDR3 sequence reads: CASSLSQGGVNEQFF. The CDR3 DNA is TGCGCCAGCAGCTTGTCACAGGGTGGAGTCAATGAGCAGTTCTTC.

The V call is TRBV6-5, the J call TRBJ2-1, with 7 bases fitting TRBD1. The CDR3 totals 13 residues. Trimming took 5 bases from V and 6 from J; bases not matched to a gene: 4. The germline CDR1 and CDR2 sequences are MNHEY and SVGAGI. DNA for the CDR3: TGTGCCAGCAGTAAGCACAGGGGCAATGAGCAGTTCTTC. Translating it yields CASSKHRGNEQFF.

The rearrangement joins TRBV5-4 to TRBJ2-3; the D is unclear. Deletions cut 5 bases from V and 3 bases from J, with 13 bases between. Germline values: CDR1 SGHNT, CDR2 YYREEE (reference sequence). This CDR3 is built from 14 residues. The CDR3 spells CASSLRSGTDTQYF. The CDR3 coding sequence is TGTGCCAGCAGTTTGAGGTCGGGTACAGATACGCAGTATTTT.

This sequence joins TRBV4-2 and TRBJ2-1; TRBD2 aligns across 10 bases. V shed 0 bases, J shed 13 bases, and the junction held 15 bases outside the gene matches. Germline V lookup: CDR1 LGHNA, CDR2 YNFKEQ. CDR3 size: 17 residues. CDR3: CASSQDHPRVAGGLQFF. DNA for the CDR3: TGTGCCAGCAGCCAAGATCATCCCCGGGTAGCGGGGGGCCTACAGTTCTTC.

This chain links TRBV20-1 with TRBJ1-4; the D is unclear. In germline, CDR1 is DFQATT, CDR2 SNEGSKA (reference sequence). The CDR3 covers 11 residues. V lost 1 base to trimming and J lost 8 bases, with 5 bases between them. The CDR3 DNA reads as TGCAGTGCTAGAGGCAGGGAAAAACTGTTTTTT. Translation gives CSARGREKLFF.

This chain links TRBV7-8 with TRBJ1-5; possibly TRBD1 for D (6 bases). Germline assignment: CDR1 SGHVS and CDR2 FQNEAQ. The CDR3 extends over 13 amino acids. Trimming removed 5 bases at V and 6 bases at J, with 11 bases between. CDR3 bases: TGTGCCAGCAGCCCCGGGACACCTCAGCCCCAGCATTTT. Its translation is CASSPGTPQPQHF. The entire variable domain, with the rest obtained from reference TRBV7-8 and TRBJ1-5, is as follows: GAGVSQSPRYKVAKRGQDVALRCDPISGHVSLFWYQQALGQGPEFLTYFQNEAQLDKSGLPSDRFFAERPEGSVSTLKIQRTQQEDSAVYLCASSPGTPQPQHFGDGTRLSIL.

This chain connects TRBV12-5 to TRBJ1-1, with TRBD1 as a possible D gene (6 bases). From germline, CDR1 is LGHNT and CDR2 FRNRAP. V was cut by 0 bases and J by 1 base, with 9 bases left in between. CDR3 length: 15 residues. The CDR3 DNA reads TGTGCTAGTGGTTTGGTACAGGGCAGGAACACTGAAGCTTTCTTT. It encodes CASGLVQGRNTEAFF. Looking up the rest from reference TRBV12-5 and TRBJ1-1 gives the full variable domain: DARVTQTPRHKVTEMGQEVTMRCQPILGHNTVFWYRQTMMQGLELLAYFRNRAPLDDSGMPKDRFSAEMPDATLATLKIQPSEPRDSAVYFCASGLVQGRNTEAFFGQGTRLTVV.

This clone appeared a few times. The chain links TRBV11-2 to TRBJ2-7; a weak D match, TRBD2 (6 bases). CDR3 length: 14 amino acids. V lost 6 bases and J lost 2, with 14 bases in between. Germline lookup yields CDR1 SGHAT and CDR2 FQNNGV. CDR3 residues: CASRVQRGAYEQYF. As DNA, the CDR3 is TGTGCCAGCAGGGTGCAGCGCGGGGCCTACGAGCAGTACTTC.